The 3 T cell receptor beta chains below all came from one sample that was sequenced in a study of CD8+ T cells in alopecia areata (dated by TCRdb to 2016 to 2019). Library construction relied on the immunoSEQ multiplex PCR assay. For TCR sequencing, RNA was extracted from every sample and reverse transcribed into cDNA to serve as template. TCRdb stores this immuneACCESS table with in-frame sequences only. Part of the clones is absent; in the studies checked, under half of the shortfall reflects unresolved V genes, and no reason is known for the rest. The sample has roughly 120,000 clones on record, roughly 56% of them singletons. 3% to 3.5% of the sample rests with the top ten. In light of the paper, this sample's time point label describes: 24 weeks on oral tofacitinib. Explained via the paper, the treatment or condition label denotes: oral pan-JAK inhibitor, 5-10 mg twice daily. The source material was CD4+ T cells sorted from blood, sampled at week 24, from a patient treated with tofacitinib. These receptor sequences come from a human donor with alopecia areata.

This chain connects TRBV7-2 to TRBJ2-7; TRBD2 agrees at 12 bases. The CDR3 totals 18 residues. Trimming removed 1 base from V and 6 bases from J; junction bases left unmatched: 13. CDR1 is SGHTA and CDR2 is FQGNSA in the germline V gene. The CDR3 loop is CASSLVAVSSGGAAEQYF. CDR3 nucleotide sequence: TGTGCCAGCAGCTTAGTTGCTGTCTCTAGCGGGGGGGCGGCCGAGCAGTACTTC.

This sequence joins TRBV14 and TRBJ1-2, with D hard to call. Germline loops: CDR1 SGHDN, CDR2 FVKESK. Trimming took off 0 bases at V and 2 bases at J, with 7 bases between the two ends. This CDR3 has 14 amino acids. DNA for the CDR3: TGTGCCAGCAGCCAAGATGCGGTAAACTATGGCTACACCTTC. Amino acid sequence: CASSQDAVNYGYTF. The full variable domain, completed using reference TRBV14 and TRBJ1-2, is EAGVTQFPSHSVIEKGQTVTLRCDPISGHDNLYWYRRVMGKEIKFLLHFVKESKQDESGMPNNRFLAERTGGTYSTLKVQPAELEDSGVYFCASSQDAVNYGYTFGSGTRLTVV.

V usage is TRBV19 and J usage is TRBJ2-2; no reliable D call. V gave up 7 bases and J gave up 7 bases, with 7 bases separating them. In germline, CDR1 is LNHDA, CDR2 SQIVND (reference sequence). The CDR3 is 11 residues long. The CDR3 region is CASTQGGELFF. The CDR3 DNA reads as TGTGCCAGTACCCAAGGCGGGGAGCTGTTTTTT.